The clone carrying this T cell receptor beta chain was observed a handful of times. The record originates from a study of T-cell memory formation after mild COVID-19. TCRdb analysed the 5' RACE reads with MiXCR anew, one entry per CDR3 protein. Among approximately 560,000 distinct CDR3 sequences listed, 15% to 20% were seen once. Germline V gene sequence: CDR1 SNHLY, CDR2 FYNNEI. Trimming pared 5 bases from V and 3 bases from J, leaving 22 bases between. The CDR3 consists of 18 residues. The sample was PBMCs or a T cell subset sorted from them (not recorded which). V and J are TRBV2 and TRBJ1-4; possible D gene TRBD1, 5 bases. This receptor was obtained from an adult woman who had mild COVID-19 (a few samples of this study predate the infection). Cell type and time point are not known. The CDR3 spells CASSSIGLGVRANEKLFF. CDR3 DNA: TGTGCCAGCAGTAGTATCGGGTTGGGGGTTCGGGCTAATGAAAAACTGTTTTTT.